These 10 T cell receptor beta chains were all obtained from the same sample, sequenced in a study of Ad26.COV2.S vaccination and SARS-CoV-2 variants. Regarding treatment: some 19 received Ad26.COV2.S at low or high dose, single or two shots; about 5 received placebo; per-sample allocation not given. Collection of samples fell on day 63 after the first vaccine or placebo injection. TCRdb keeps only in-frame clones here, not all; method: immunoSEQ multiplex PCR. The table includes 440,000 or so clones, roughly 91% detected once. Sequenced here: peripheral blood, sampled in a trial of Ad26.COV2.S vaccine versus placebo. The receptors come from a person aged 18-65 years who received the Ad26.COV2.S COVID-19 vaccine or a placebo.

The J gene is TRBJ2-3, the V gene TRBV19, with 8 bases that match TRBD1. The CDR3 covers 17 residues. Trimming cost V 0 bases and J 4 bases; bases outside gene matches: 9. Per germline, CDR1 LNHDA and CDR2 SQIVND (reference sequence). CDR3 region: CASSIDSVGQGADTQYF. The CDR3 region has the DNA TGTGCCAGTAGTATAGATTCTGTAGGACAGGGCGCAGATACGCAGTATTTT.

The chain combines TRBV28 with TRBJ1-4, with D possibly TRBD1 on 5 matching bases. Germline loops: CDR1 MDHEN, CDR2 SYDVKM. The CDR3 sequence is 19 residues long. Trimming stripped 6 bases from V and 0 bases from J, with 23 bases between. CDR3 region: CASSPLGLVPFSTNEKLFF. The CDR3, as DNA: TGTGCCAGCAGCCCCTTGGGGCTCGTGCCCTTCTCAACTAATGAAAAACTGTTTTTT.

About this clone: Other DNA sequences in this specimen translate into the identical CDR3. This chain connects TRBV19 to TRBJ2-7; D is possibly TRBD1 (6 bases). Germline V gene data show CDR1 as LNHDA and CDR2 as SQIVND (reference sequence). V was trimmed by 1 base and J by 3 bases, leaving 10 bases between them. This CDR3 has 14 residues. The CDR3 loop is CASSIGQGNYEQYF. CDR3 nucleotides: TGTGCCAGTAGTATAGGGCAGGGGAACTACGAGCAGTACTTC. The whole variable domain, filled in from reference TRBV19 and TRBJ2-7, reads DGGITQSPKYLFRKEGQNVTLSCEQNLNHDAMYWYRQDPGQGLRLIYYSQIVNDFQKGDIAEGYSVSREKKESFPLTVTSAQKNPTAFYLCASSIGQGNYEQYFGPGTRLTVT.

The chain employs TRBV30 and TRBJ1-2; D is unclear. Trimming shortened V by 3 bases and J by 10 bases, and 12 bases separated the two germline ends. The CDR3 runs 11 residues. CDR1 GTSNPN and CDR2 SVGIG come from the germline V gene (reference sequence). In DNA form, the CDR3 reads TGTGCCTGGAGAGAACTCCTTGACTACACCTTC. Amino acid sequence: CAWRELLDYTF.

As to this clone: This sample also contains other DNA sequences that code for the same CDR3. The CDR3 bases are TGCGCCAGCAGCCTGGGACTAGCGGGTTCCTACGAGCAGTACTTC. Translating gives CASSLGLAGSYEQYF. The chain employs TRBV5-1 and TRBJ2-7, with 12 bases identical to TRBD2. Germline trimming cut 4 bases from V and 1 base from J; bases unmatched to any gene: 3. Germline CDR1 is SGHRS and CDR2 is YFSETQ. The CDR3 is 15 amino acids.

This clone was detected once. This rearrangement joins TRBV28 to TRBJ2-7; TRBD1 is a possible D gene (6 bases). There are 14 residues in the CDR3. Germline V CDR1 and CDR2: MDHEN, SYDVKM. V dropped 5 bases and J dropped 7 bases, with 18 bases sitting between them. CDR3 nucleotide sequence: TGTGCCAGCAGTCTCAGGACAGTGGTGCGAGAGCAGTACTTC. Its translation is CASSLRTVVREQYF.

Comments on this clone: The same CDR3 also results from other DNA sequences found in this sample. The chain combines TRBV20-1 with TRBJ2-5, with a possible D match to TRBD2 (5 bases). Germline values: CDR1 DFQATT, CDR2 SNEGSKA (reference sequence). The CDR3 totals 11 residues. Trimming pared 7 bases from V and 4 bases from J, leaving 10 bases between. CDR3 protein: CSGRRGETQYF. DNA for the CDR3: TGCAGTGGGAGGCGAGGAGAGACCCAGTACTTC.

The J gene is TRBJ1-4, the V gene TRBV15, with D possibly matching TRBD1 (5 bases). Looked up from germline, CDR1 is LNHNV and CDR2 is YYDKDF (reference sequence). Trimming removed 3 bases from V and 6 bases from J, with 17 bases in between. The length of the CDR3 is 16 residues. The DNA for the CDR3 is TGTGCCACCAGCAGGCCCGGACGGCCGGGGGATGAAAAACTGTTTTTT. This sequence encodes CATSRPGRPGDEKLFF.

V gene TRBV18 combines with J gene TRBJ2-7; D not resolved. CDR1 and CDR2 (germline): KGHSH, LQKENI. The CDR3 is made up of 15 amino acids. With 2 bases removed from V and 4 bases from J, the gap between germline ends came to 15 bases. The CDR3 protein is CASSPNQLGPYEQYF. CDR3 coding DNA: TGTGCCAGCTCACCAAACCAACTGGGCCCTTACGAGCAGTACTTC.

V gene TRBV27 combines with J gene TRBJ2-1; 7 nucleotides match TRBD2. Germline V CDR1 and CDR2: MNHEY, SMNVEV (reference sequence). This CDR3 spans 14 amino acids. Trimming removed 8 bases from V and 3 bases from J; junction bases left unmatched: 7. The CDR3 is CASVGGGVYNEQFF. The CDR3 nucleotides are TGTGCCAGCGTGGGGGGAGGGGTCTACAATGAGCAGTTCTTC.